These 10 T cell receptor beta chains were sequenced from one sample in a study of control samples from healthy donors and cancer patients. Clones were read by immunoSEQ multiplex PCR, and TCRdb kept only the in-frame ones, dropping some. Found here are 130,000 or so clones, roughly 92% of them singletons; the top ten hold 4.5% to 7%. Sequenced input: blood. These receptors came from a young man in good health.

This clone was seen more than once but under ten times. This chain joins TRBV19 and TRBJ1-4, with D possibly matching TRBD1 (5 bases). With 3 bases removed from V and 8 bases from J, the gap between germline ends came to 16 bases. The CDR3 totals 15 residues. The germline gives CDR1 LNHDA, CDR2 SQIVND (reference sequence). CDR3 loop: CASSIGSWQGEKLFF. The CDR3, as DNA: TGTGCCAGTAGTATCGGGTCGTGGCAGGGAGAAAAACTGTTTTTT.

The chain joins TRBV5-4 to TRBJ1-4; TRBD1 aligns across 7 bases. J lost 4 bases, V lost 0 bases, and 3 bases had no gene match. Looked up from germline, CDR1 is SGHNT and CDR2 is YYREEE (reference sequence). This CDR3 has 15 residues. The CDR3, as DNA: TGTGCCAGCAGCTTGGAAGGGGGCCGTAATGAAAAACTGTTTTTT. Protein sequence: CASSLEGGRNEKLFF.

The chain couples TRBV19 to TRBJ2-3; 7 bases fit TRBD1. The CDR3 covers 14 residues. V lost 7 bases and J lost 6; bases outside the gene matches: 10. CDR1 is LNHDA and CDR2 is SQIVND in the germline V gene (reference sequence). The CDR3 sequence: CASTGRGTADTQYF. The CDR3 DNA reads TGTGCCAGTACCGGTAGGGGGACAGCCGATACGCAGTATTTT.

This chain connects TRBV4-1 to TRBJ2-3; possible D gene TRBD2, 5 bases. V was shortened by 0 bases and J by 10 bases, with 14 bases between the two germline ends. This CDR3 contains 14 residues. Germline V lookup: CDR1 MGHRA, CDR2 YSYEKL. CDR3 residues: CASSQDPGEYAQYF. In DNA form, the CDR3 reads TGCGCCAGCAGCCAAGATCCTGGGGAGTATGCGCAGTATTTT.

The rearrangement joins TRBV3-1 (or the pseudogene TRBV3-2) to TRBJ2-3; 8 nucleotides align to TRBD2. Trimming removed 0 bases from V and 2 bases from J; junction bases left unmatched: 7. Germline lookup yields CDR1 LGHDT and CDR2 YNNKEL (reference sequence). The CDR3 totals 17 residues. The CDR3 DNA follows: TGTGCCAGCAGCCAAGACTTCGGGGGGGGACTCACAGATACGCAGTATTTT. Its protein product is CASSQDFGGGLTDTQYF.

The chain links TRBV6-5 to TRBJ1-2; 10 positions match TRBD1. Looked up from germline, CDR1 is MNHEY and CDR2 is SVGAGI. CDR3 length: 14 residues. The V segment lost 5 bases and the J segment 4 bases; nucleotides outside the gene matches: 4. In DNA, the CDR3 is TGTGCCAGCAGTAGGGGGACAGGGGTCTATGGCTACACCTTC. Its translation is CASSRGTGVYGYTF.

The rearrangement uses TRBV4-1 and TRBJ1-6; no definite D call. There are 20 residues in the CDR3. V was clipped by 3 bases and J by 0 bases, with 21 bases between them. Per the germline V gene, CDR1 is MGHRA and CDR2 is YSYEKL. CDR3 amino acids: CASSQVPGGGRSSYNSPLHF. Here the CDR3 DNA reads TGCGCCAGCAGCCAGGTCCCCGGTGGAGGGCGGAGCTCCTATAATTCACCCCTCCACTTT.

The chain has TRBV9 and TRBJ1-2; D remains unclear. The ends were cut back, 3 bases at V and 1 base at J, with 4 bases in the middle. The V gene's germline CDR1 is SGDLS and CDR2 YYNGEE. The CDR3 sequence is 12 residues long. CDR3 protein: CASSGVNYGYTF. CDR3 nucleotides: TGTGCCAGCAGCGGGGTTAACTATGGCTACACCTTC.

The V and J genes are TRBV6-2 or TRBV6-3 and TRBJ1-2; the D is unclear. This CDR3 spans 12 amino acids. CDR1 and CDR2 from the germline V gene are MNHEY and SVGEGT. V was clipped by 2 bases and J by 8 bases, with 9 bases between them. For the CDR3, the DNA is TGTGCCAGCAGTTACCCGACACCCGGCTACACCTTC. Protein product: CASSYPTPGYTF.

This clone was counted only a few times. V is TRBV6-6 and J is TRBJ1-5; a possible D gene is TRBD1 (5 bases). This CDR3 is built from 15 residues. Trimming shortened V by 6 bases and J by 5 bases, and 17 bases separated the two germline ends. Germline CDR1 and CDR2: MNHNY and SVGAGI (reference sequence). CDR3 bases: TGTGCCAGCAGCTCCAGGGCCCAGAGGGATCAGCCCCAGCATTTT. Its protein is CASSSRAQRDQPQHF.